This passage covers 10 T cell receptor beta chains from one sample sequenced in a study of T cell responses to AZD1222 COVID-19 vaccine. Using immunoSEQ multiplex PCR, the repertoire was profiled, and TCRdb retains in-frame clones only, with some absent. The table records about 98,000 clones, almost 90% of them present only once. The source was peripheral blood, collected on day 0 of MenACWY control vaccination. Every receptor here comes from an adult in good health.

The chain has TRBV5-1 and TRBJ1-1, with D possibly being TRBD1 (6 bases). Per the germline V gene, CDR1 is SGHRS and CDR2 is YFSETQ. The CDR3 loop spans 15 amino acids. Trimming took 3 bases from V and 4 from J, leaving 16 bases between them. The CDR3 loop is CASSSLGAGVTEAFF. The CDR3 DNA reads TGCGCCAGCAGCTCACTAGGGGCAGGGGTCACTGAAGCTTTCTTT.

V and J are TRBV6-5 and TRBJ2-7, with 8 bases matching TRBD1. V was clipped by 6 bases and J by 6 bases; unmatched bases: 4. This CDR3 has 12 amino acids. From germline, CDR1 is MNHEY and CDR2 SVGAGI. CDR3 amino acids: CASRTGDFEQYF. The CDR3 DNA reads as TGTGCCAGCAGGACAGGGGATTTCGAGCAGTACTTC.

V gene TRBV30 combines with J gene TRBJ2-7, with 10 bases lining up with TRBD1. There are 16 residues in the CDR3. CDR1 and CDR2 (germline): GTSNPN, SVGIG (reference sequence). The J segment lost 6 bases and the V segment lost 3 bases, leaving 14 bases of the junction unmatched. CDR3 bases: TGTGCCTGGAGCCCCCGGATGGGACAGGGGAAGGCCGAGCAGTACTTC. It specifies CAWSPRMGQGKAEQYF.

CDR3 protein: CATSRNRGSNEKLFF. The CDR3 bases are TGTGCCACCAGCAGAAACAGGGGCTCTAATGAAAAACTGTTTTTT. V gene TRBV15 combines with J gene TRBJ1-4, with 7 bases aligning to TRBD1. The CDR3 sequence is 15 residues long. J lost 3 bases, V lost 2 bases, and 3 bases had no gene match. Germline CDR1 LNHNV, CDR2 YYDKDF (reference sequence).

This chain uses TRBV27 with TRBJ2-7, with D hard to call. This CDR3 has 13 amino acids. The germline V and J ends were trimmed by 2 bases and 5 bases, with 10 bases remaining between them. Germline V gene sequence: CDR1 MNHEY, CDR2 SMNVEV (reference sequence). CDR3 sequence: CASSLNGRDEQYF. The CDR3 region has the DNA TGTGCCAGCAGTTTAAATGGTCGGGACGAGCAGTACTTC.

For the CDR3, the DNA is TGTGCCAGCAGTGAAGAGGAGGGGGCTGCTCAGCCCCAGCATTTT. Protein: CASSEEEGAAQPQHF. The chain combines TRBV6-1 with TRBJ1-5; 7 bases line up with TRBD1. With 1 base clipped from V and 6 bases from J, the junction kept 6 bases outside the gene matches. Germline CDR1 and CDR2: MNHNS and SASEGT. The CDR3 loop spans 15 amino acids.

The chain combines TRBV2 with TRBJ2-7; 8 nucleotides match TRBD1. Germline CDR1 is SNHLY and CDR2 is FYNNEI. The CDR3 is 13 amino acids. The ends lost 7 bases at V and 2 bases at J; junction bases unmatched: 4. The CDR3 sequence: CASNTGGTYEQYF. The CDR3 region has the DNA TGTGCCAGCAACACAGGGGGAACCTACGAGCAGTACTTC.

The J gene is TRBJ2-2, the V gene TRBV3-1 (or the pseudogene TRBV3-2), with 11 bases identical to TRBD1. J was trimmed by 1 base and V by 5 bases; bases with no gene match: 6. The CDR3 loop spans 17 amino acids. Germline V gives CDR1 LGHDT, CDR2 YNNKEL (reference sequence). CDR3 protein: CASSSYGTGGNTGELFF. The CDR3 DNA reads TGTGCCAGCAGCTCATACGGGACAGGGGGGAACACCGGGGAGCTGTTTTTT.

The chain uses TRBV30 and TRBJ1-6; D is undetermined. There are 13 residues in the CDR3. The V end was cut by 4 bases, the J end by 10 bases, with 14 bases between. CDR1 is GTSNPN and CDR2 is SVGIG in the germline V gene (reference sequence). The CDR3 loop reads CAWTIKAGSPLHF. As DNA, the CDR3 is TGTGCCTGGACAATCAAGGCTGGGTCACCCCTCCACTTT.

CDR3: CASSPQAPRGYTF. The CDR3 DNA follows: TGTGCCAGCAGTCCTCAGGCTCCGAGGGGCTACACCTTC. The chain joins TRBV6-5 to TRBJ1-2; D remains unclear. Trimming took 5 bases from V and 8 from J, leaving 15 bases between them. The CDR3 is 13 amino acids. In germline, CDR1 is MNHEY, CDR2 SVGAGI.